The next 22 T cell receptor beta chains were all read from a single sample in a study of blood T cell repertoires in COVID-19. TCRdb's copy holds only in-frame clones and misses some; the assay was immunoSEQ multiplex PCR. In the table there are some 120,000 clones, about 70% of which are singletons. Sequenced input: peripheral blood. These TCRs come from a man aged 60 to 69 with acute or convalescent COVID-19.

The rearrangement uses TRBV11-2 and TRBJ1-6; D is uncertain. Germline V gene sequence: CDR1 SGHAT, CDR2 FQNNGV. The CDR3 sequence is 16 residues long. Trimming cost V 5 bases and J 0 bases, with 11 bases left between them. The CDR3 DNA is TGTGCCAGCAGCCCGCAAGGGAGCTCCTATAATTCACCCCTCCACTTT. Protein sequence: CASSPQGSSYNSPLHF.

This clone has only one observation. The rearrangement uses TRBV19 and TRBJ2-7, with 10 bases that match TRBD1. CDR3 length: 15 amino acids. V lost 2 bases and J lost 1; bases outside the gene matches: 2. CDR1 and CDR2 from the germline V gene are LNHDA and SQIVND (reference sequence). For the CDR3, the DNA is TGTGCCAGTAGTATACGACAGGGGGCTTCCTACGAGCAGTACTTC. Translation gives CASSIRQGASYEQYF.

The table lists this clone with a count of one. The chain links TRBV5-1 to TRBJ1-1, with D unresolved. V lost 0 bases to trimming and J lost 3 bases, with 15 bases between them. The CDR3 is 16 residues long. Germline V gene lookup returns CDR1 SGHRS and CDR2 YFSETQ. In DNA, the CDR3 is TGCGCCAGCAGCTTGGAGCCCGGAATACGGGACACTGAAGCTTTCTTT. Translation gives CASSLEPGIRDTEAFF.

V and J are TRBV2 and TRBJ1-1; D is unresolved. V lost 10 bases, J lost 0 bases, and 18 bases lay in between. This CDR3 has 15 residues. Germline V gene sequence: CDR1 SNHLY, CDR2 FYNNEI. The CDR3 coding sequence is TGTGCCACCACCGACTCCGACGGAATGAACACTGAAGCTTTCTTT. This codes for CATTDSDGMNTEAFF.

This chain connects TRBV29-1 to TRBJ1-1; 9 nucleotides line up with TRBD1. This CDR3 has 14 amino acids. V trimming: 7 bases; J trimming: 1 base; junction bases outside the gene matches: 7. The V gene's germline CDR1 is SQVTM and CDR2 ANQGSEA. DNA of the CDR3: TGCAGCGCCTTACAGGGGGCGACGAACACTGAAGCTTTCTTT. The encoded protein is CSALQGATNTEAFF.

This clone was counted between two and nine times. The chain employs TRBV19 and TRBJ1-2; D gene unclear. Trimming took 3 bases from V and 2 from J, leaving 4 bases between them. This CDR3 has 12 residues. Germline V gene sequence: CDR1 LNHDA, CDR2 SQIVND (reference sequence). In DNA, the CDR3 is TGTGCCAGTAGTATGAGGAACTATGGCTACACCTTC. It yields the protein CASSMRNYGYTF. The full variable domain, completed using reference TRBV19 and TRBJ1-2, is DGGITQSPKYLFRKEGQNVTLSCEQNLNHDAMYWYRQDPGQGLRLIYYSQIVNDFQKGDIAEGYSVSREKKESFPLTVTSAQKNPTAFYLCASSMRNYGYTFGSGTRLTVV.

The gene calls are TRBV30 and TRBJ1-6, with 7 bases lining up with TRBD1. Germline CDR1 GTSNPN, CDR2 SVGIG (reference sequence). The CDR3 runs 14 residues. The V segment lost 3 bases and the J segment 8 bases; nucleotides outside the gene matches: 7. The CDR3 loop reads CAWRGTGDYSPLHF. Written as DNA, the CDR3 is TGTGCCTGGAGGGGTACAGGGGATTATTCACCCCTCCACTTT.

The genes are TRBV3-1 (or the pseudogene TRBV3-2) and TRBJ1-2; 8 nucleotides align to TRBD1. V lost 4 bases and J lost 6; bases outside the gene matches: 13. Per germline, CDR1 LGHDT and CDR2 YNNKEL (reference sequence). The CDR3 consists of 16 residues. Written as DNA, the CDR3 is TGTGCCAGCAGCCCAGGTTCAAATCAGGGGGCTCATGGCTACACCTTC. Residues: CASSPGSNQGAHGYTF.

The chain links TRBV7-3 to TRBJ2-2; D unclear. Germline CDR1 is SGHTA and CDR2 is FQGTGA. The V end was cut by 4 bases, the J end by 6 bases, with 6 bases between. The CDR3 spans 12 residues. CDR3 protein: CASSSPAGELFF. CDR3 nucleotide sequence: TGTGCCAGCAGCTCTCCCGCCGGGGAGCTGTTTTTT.

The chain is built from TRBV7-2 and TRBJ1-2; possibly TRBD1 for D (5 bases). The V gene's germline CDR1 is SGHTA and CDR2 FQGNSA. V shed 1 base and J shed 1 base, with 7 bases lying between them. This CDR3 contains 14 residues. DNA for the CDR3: TGTGCCAGCAGCTTAGTGGGGGGTAACTATGGCTACACCTTC. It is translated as CASSLVGGNYGYTF.

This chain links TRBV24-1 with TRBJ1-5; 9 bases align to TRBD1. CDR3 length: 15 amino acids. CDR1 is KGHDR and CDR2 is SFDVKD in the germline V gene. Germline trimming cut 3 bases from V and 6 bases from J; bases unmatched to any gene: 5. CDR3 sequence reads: CATSDTQGAGQPQHF. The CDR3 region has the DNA TGTGCCACCAGTGATACACAGGGGGCGGGTCAGCCCCAGCATTTT.

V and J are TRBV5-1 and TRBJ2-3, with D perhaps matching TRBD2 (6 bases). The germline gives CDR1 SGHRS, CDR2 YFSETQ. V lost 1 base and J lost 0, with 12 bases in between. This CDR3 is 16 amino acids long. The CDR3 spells CASSLTWSGSTDTQYF. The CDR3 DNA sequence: TGCGCCAGCAGCTTGACATGGAGCGGGAGCACAGATACGCAGTATTTT.

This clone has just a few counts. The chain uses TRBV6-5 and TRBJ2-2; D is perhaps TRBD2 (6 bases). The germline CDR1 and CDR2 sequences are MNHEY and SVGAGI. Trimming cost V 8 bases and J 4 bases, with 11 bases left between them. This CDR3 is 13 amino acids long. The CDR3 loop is CASSGLSTGELFF. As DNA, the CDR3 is TGTGCCAGCTCTGGACTATCCACCGGGGAGCTGTTTTTT.

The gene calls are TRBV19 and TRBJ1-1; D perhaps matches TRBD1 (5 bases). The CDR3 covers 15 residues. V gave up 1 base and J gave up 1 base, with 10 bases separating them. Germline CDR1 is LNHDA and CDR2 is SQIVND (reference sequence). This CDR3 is CASSIGWGGNTEAFF. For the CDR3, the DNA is TGTGCCAGTAGTATAGGGTGGGGGGGGAACACTGAAGCTTTCTTT.

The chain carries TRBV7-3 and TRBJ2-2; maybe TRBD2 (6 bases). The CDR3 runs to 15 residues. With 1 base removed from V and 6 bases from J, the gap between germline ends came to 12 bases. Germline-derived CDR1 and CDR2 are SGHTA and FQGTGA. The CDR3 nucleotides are TGTGCCAGCAGCTTAATGAGCACGGGAGCCGGGGAGCTGTTTTTT. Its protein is CASSLMSTGAGELFF.

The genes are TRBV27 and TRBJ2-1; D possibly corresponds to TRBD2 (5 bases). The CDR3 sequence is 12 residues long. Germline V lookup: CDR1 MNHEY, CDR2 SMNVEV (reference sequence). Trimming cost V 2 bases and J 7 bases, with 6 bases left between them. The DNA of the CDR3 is TGTGCCAGCAGTTTAGAGGGAAATGAGCAGTTCTTC. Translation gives CASSLEGNEQFF.

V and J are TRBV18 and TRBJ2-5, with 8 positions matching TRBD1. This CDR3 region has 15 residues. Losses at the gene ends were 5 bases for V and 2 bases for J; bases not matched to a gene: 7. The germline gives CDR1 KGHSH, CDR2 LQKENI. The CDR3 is CASSTRQGTQETQYF. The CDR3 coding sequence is TGTGCCAGCTCAACTCGACAGGGGACGCAAGAGACCCAGTACTTC.

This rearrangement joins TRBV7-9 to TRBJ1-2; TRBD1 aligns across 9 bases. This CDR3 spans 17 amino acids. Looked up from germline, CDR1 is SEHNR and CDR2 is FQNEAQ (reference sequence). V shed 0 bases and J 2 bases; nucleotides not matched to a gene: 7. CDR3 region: CASSLAIGTGSNYGYTF. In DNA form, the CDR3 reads TGTGCCAGCAGCTTAGCTATCGGGACAGGGTCCAACTATGGCTACACCTTC. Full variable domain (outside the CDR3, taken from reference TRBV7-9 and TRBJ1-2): DTGVSQNPRHKITKRGQNVTFRCDPISEHNRLYWYRQTLGQGPEFLTYFQNEAQLEKSRLLSDRFSAERPKGSFSTLEIQRTEQGDSAMYLCASSLAIGTGSNYGYTFGSGTRLTVV.

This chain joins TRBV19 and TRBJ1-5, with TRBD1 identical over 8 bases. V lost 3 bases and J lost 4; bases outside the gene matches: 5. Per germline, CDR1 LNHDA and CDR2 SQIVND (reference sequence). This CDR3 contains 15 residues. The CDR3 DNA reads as TGTGCCAGTAGTATTCTGGGACAGGAAAATCAGCCCCAGCATTTT. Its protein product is CASSILGQENQPQHF. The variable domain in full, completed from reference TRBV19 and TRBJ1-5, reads DGGITQSPKYLFRKEGQNVTLSCEQNLNHDAMYWYRQDPGQGLRLIYYSQIVNDFQKGDIAEGYSVSREKKESFPLTVTSAQKNPTAFYLCASSILGQENQPQHFGDGTRLSIL.

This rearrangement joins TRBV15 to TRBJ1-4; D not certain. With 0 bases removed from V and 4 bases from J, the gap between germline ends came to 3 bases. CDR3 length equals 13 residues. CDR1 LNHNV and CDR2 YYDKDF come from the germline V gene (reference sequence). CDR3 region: CATSRDSNEKLFF. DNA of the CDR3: TGTGCCACCAGCAGAGACAGTAATGAAAAACTGTTTTTT.

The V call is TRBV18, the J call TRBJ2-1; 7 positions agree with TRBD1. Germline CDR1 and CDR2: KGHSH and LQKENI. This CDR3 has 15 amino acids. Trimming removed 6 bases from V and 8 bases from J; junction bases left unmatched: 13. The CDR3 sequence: CASSRRGGASDEQFF. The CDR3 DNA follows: TGTGCCAGCTCCAGAAGAGGGGGCGCTTCCGATGAGCAGTTCTTC.

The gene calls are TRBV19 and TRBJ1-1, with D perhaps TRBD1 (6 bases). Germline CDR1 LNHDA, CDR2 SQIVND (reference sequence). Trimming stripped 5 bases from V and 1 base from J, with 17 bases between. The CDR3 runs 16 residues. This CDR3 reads CASSGHSGQANTEAFF. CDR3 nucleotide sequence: TGTGCCAGTAGTGGTCACTCGGGACAAGCGAACACTGAAGCTTTCTTT.